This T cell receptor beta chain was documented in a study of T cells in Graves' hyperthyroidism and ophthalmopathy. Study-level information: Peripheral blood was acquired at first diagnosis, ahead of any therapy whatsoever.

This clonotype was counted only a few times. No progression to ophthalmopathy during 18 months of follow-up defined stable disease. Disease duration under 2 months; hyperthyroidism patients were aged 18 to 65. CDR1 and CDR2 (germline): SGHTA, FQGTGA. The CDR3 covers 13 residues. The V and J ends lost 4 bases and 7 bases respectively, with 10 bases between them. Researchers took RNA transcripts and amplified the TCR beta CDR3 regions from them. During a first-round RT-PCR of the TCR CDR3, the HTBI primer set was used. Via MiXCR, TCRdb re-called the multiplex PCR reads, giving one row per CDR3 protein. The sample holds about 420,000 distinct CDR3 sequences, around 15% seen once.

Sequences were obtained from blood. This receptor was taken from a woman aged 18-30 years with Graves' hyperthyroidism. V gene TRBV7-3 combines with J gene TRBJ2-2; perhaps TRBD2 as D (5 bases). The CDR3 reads CASSSGSGGELFF. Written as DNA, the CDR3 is TGTGCCAGCAGCTCTGGCAGCGGCGGGGAGCTGTTTTTT.